This T cell receptor beta chain was captured by sequencing in a study of shared clonotypes between healthy human individuals (dated by TCRdb to about 2020). Context from the whole study: The cohort comprised a couple of women and a few men aged 18 to 49 years. To increase sequencing depth and limit assay-specific biases, different laboratories used diverse techniques to prepare libraries and sequence TCR repertoires. Leukapheresis yielded between about 0.94 and 10 billion PBMCs per donor. For each donor, CD4 naive and CD4 memory were each given three plates, CD8 naive was given two plates, and CD8 memory was given one plate. The study deeply sequenced blood TCR repertoires of about 5 healthy adults to estimate repertoire size and the extent of clonotype sharing between individuals.

In the case of this clone: No antigen is known for it. Base qualities are not recorded, but no much larger clone differs from it by a single base.

Cut back by 7 bases and 1 base, the V and J ends lie 13 bases apart. CDR1 and CDR2 were assigned from the germline V gene as SNHLY and FYNNEI. Inclusive of the bounding cysteine and phenylalanine, the CDR3 is 15 residues long. CDR3 DNA is the only sequence kept; it has 45 bases, read in frame from the first base. Donors were healthy HIV-negative adults with no recently reported acute infections or vaccinations. Only Caucasian adults living in Nashville, Tennessee, USA were represented among the donors. CD4+ T cells were enriched by magnetic negative selection; naive cells were then positively selected on CD45RA, and the negative fraction formed the memory subset. After blood collection by leukapheresis, PBMCs were isolated using Ficoll-Histopaque density gradient centrifugation and then cryopreserved in the vapor phase of liquid nitrogen. Analytical flow cytometry was used to check the purity and quantity of each magnetically sorted T cell population. Genomic DNA was isolated from each sorted fraction and quantified by UV absorbance on a Nanodrop 2000c.

Study-level results and caveats: Compared with non-shared clonotypes, the clonotypes found in all four sorted-subset donors had higher generation probabilities. The genetic and exposure-history diversity represented was limited by the small number of donors. Approximately 4.8% of naive CD4, roughly 3.6% of naive CD8, 2.3% of memory CD4, and approximately 0.39% of memory CD8 clonotypes were shared across several donors. Naive subsets generally had larger estimated clonotype richness than memory subsets did. Pairwise subsampling led to the expectation that sequencing depth would affect the degree of clonotype sharing among donors. Only blood was sampled, and tissue TCR repertoires likely differ from those in blood. Incomplete sequencing was indicated by rarefaction of sorted-subset datasets, despite the large sequencing depth.

TCR CDR3 regions were amplified from genomic DNA by multiplex PCR using the deep immunoSEQ assay. Extracted genomic DNA from each cell subset was distributed evenly across all wells of several immunoSEQ 96-well plates, and each plate was treated as a replicate. For sorted subsets, roughly 200 ng of genomic DNA, equivalent to around 31,000 T cell genomes, went into each replicate PCR. Purified libraries were measured with a Qubit 3.0 fluorometer, size-checked on a Bioanalyzer 2100, and measured again with the KAPA Library Quantification kit. Each immunoSEQ 96-well plate was sequenced on its own single-read 150-cycle Illumina NextSeq 550 flow cell. The original methods were these. Because only junctional sequences without quality scores were contained in the immunoSEQ output, filtering matching that applied to full-length reads could not be performed. Sequences were annotated with PyIR, a Python wrapper for IgBLAST v1.9, using IMGT germline references to assign V/J genes and CDR3. Reads with weak V/J assignments (E-value above 1e-6), missing CDR3, stop codons, out-of-frame junctions, or ambiguous translated residues were removed. V3J clonotypes were defined by identical inferred V gene, J gene, and CDR3 amino acid sequence. Percentage overlap between repertoires was calculated by dividing the number of shared unique clonotypes by the size of the smaller repertoire. Richness of each repertoire was evaluated using RTK rarefaction, the Chao1 estimator, and Recon v2.1 estimates of unobserved clonotypes. Generation probabilities for all TCRbeta clonotypes obtained by the gDNA method from four donors were computed using OLGA. Not all clones reach the TCRdb copy of this immuneACCESS table, which keeps in-frame sequences only. Checked studies attribute under half of the gap to unresolved V genes and leave the rest unexplained. V and J calls and clone size come straight from that table; D and trimming were deduced from the DNA. The table for this sample lists more than 2 million clones; approximately 96% of them were counted only once. In total, the top ten clones hold roughly 0.13% of the sample.

This sequence uses TRBV2 and TRBJ1-4, and possibly TRBD1, on 5 matching bases. Sequencing was performed on naive CD4+ T cells sorted from blood. The cell subset or site label, read with the paper, signifies: CD45RA+ positively selected. This receptor was obtained from a man between 18 and 29 years old in good health. The DNA sequence is as follows: TGTGCCAGCACCTTAGAGGGGCGAACTAATGAAAAACTGTTTTTT. It is translated as CASTLEGRTNEKLFF. The full variable domain, with segments outside the CDR3 supplied by the reference TRBV2 and TRBJ1-4 proteins, appears as EPEVTQTPSHQVTQMGQEVILRCVPISNHLYFYWYRQILGQKVEFLVSFYNNEISEKSEIFDDQFSVERPDGSNFTLKIRSTKLEDSAMYFCASTLEGRTNEKLFFGSGTQLSVL.